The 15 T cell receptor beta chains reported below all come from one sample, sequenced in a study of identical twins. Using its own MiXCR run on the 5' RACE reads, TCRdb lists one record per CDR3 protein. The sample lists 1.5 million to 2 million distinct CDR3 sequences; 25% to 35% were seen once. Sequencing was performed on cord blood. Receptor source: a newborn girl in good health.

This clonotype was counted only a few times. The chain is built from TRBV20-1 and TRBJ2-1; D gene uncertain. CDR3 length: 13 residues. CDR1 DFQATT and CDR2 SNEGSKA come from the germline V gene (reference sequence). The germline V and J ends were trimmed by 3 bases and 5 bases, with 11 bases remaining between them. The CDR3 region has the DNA TGCAGTGCTAGGCGACTCCGGAACAATGAGCAGTTCTTC. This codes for CSARRLRNNEQFF.

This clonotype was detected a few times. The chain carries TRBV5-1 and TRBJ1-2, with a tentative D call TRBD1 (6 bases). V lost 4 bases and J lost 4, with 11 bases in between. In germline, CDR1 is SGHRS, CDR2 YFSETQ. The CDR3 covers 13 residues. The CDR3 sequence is CASSIQGGYGYTF. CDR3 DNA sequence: TGCGCCAGCAGCATACAGGGCGGCTATGGCTACACCTTC.

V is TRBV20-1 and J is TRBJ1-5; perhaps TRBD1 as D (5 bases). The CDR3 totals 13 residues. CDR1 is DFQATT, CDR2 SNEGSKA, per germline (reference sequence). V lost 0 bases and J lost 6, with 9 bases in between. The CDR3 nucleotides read TGCAGTGCTAGAGATAGGAGGGGTCAGCCCCAGCATTTT. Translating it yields CSARDRRGQPQHF.

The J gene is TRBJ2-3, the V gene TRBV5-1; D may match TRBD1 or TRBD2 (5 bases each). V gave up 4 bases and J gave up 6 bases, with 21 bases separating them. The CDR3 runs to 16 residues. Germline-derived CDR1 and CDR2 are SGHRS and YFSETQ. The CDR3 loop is CASSESGTPKFDTQYF. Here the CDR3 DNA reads TGCGCCAGCAGCGAATCCGGGACCCCAAAATTCGATACGCAGTATTTT.

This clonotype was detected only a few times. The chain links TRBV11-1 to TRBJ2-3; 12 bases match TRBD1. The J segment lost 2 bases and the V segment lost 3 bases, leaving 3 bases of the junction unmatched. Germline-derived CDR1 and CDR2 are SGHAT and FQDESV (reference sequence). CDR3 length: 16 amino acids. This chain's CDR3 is CASSFGDRGHTDTQYF. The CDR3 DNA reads TGTGCCAGCAGCTTCGGGGACAGGGGGCACACAGATACGCAGTATTTT.

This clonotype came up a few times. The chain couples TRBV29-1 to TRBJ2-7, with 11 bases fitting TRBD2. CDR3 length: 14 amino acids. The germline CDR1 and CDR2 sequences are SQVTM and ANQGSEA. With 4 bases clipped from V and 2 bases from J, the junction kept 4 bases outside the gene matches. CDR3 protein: CSVGKLAGAYEQYF. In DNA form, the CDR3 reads TGCAGCGTTGGAAAACTAGCGGGAGCCTACGAGCAGTACTTC.

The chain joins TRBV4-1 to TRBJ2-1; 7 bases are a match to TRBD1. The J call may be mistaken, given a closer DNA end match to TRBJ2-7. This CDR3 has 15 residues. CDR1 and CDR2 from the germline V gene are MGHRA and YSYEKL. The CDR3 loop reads CASSPDRAIYNEQYF. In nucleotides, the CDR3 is TGCGCCAGCAGCCCCGACAGGGCGATATACAATGAGCAGTACTTC.

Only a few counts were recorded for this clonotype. CDR3 protein: CASSPGRFRTGGGEQYF. DNA of the CDR3: TGTGCCAGCTCACCAGGTCGGTTTAGGACAGGGGGCGGTGAGCAGTACTTC. The V gene is TRBV18, the J gene TRBJ2-7, with 11 bases that match TRBD1. This CDR3 comprises 17 residues. Germline trimming cut 2 bases from V and 7 bases from J; bases unmatched to any gene: 13. Germline CDR1 KGHSH, CDR2 LQKENI.

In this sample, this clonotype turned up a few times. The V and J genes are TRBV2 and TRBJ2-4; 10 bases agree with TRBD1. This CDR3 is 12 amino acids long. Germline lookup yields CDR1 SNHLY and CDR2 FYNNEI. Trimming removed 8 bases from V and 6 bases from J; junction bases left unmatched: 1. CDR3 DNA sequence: TGTGCCAGCGGGACAGGGGTAAACATTCAGTACTTC. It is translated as CASGTGVNIQYF.

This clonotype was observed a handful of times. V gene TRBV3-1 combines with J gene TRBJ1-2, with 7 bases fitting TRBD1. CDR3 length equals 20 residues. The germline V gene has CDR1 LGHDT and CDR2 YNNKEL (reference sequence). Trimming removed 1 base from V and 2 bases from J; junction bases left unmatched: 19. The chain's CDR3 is CASSQVVLYTRDSLNYGYTF. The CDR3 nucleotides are TGTGCCAGCAGCCAAGTCGTCTTATACACCCGGGACAGCTTGAACTATGGCTACACCTTC.

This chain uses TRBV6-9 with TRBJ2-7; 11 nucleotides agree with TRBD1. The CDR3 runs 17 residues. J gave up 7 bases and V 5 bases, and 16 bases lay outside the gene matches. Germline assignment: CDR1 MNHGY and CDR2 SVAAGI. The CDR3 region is CASSHEIRDRGYNEQYF. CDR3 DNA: TGTGCCAGCAGTCACGAAATCCGGGACAGGGGGTACAATGAGCAGTACTTC.

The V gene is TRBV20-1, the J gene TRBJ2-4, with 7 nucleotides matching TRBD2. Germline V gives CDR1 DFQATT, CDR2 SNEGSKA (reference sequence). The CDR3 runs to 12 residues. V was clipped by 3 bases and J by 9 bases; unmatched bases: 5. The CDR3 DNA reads TGCAGTGCTAGGGCGACTAGCCCCATTCAGTACTTC. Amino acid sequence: CSARATSPIQYF.

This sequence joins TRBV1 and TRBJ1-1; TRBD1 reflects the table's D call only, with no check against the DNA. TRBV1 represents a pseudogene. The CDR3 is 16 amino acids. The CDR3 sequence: CTSSPPHARLNTEAFF. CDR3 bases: TGCACCAGCAGCCCCCCCCACGCAAGATTGAACACTGAAGCTTTCTTT.

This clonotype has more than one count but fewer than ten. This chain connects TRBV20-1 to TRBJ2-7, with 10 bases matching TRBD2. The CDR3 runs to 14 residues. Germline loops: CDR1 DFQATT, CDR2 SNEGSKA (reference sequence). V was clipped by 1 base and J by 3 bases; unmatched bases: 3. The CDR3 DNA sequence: TGCAGTGCTAGAGTACTAGCGGGGAACTACGAGCAGTACTTC. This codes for CSARVLAGNYEQYF.

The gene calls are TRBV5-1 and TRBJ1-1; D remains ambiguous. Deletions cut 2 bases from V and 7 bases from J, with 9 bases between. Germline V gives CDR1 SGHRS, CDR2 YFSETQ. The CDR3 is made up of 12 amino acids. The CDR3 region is CASSFSGLEAFF. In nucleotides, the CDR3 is TGCGCCAGCAGCTTCAGTGGACTTGAAGCTTTCTTT.